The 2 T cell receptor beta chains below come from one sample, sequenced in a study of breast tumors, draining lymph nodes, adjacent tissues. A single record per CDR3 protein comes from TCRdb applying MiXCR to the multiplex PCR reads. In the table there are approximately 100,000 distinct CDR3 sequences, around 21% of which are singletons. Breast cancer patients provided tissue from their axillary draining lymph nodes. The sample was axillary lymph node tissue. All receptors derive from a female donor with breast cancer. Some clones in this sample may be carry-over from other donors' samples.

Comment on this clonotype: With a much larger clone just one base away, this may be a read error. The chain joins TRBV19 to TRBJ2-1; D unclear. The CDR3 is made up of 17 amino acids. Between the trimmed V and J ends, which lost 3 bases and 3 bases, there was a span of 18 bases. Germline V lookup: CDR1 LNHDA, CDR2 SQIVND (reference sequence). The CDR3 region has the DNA TGTGCCAGTAGTATTGAAATGATGGGTATGGACTACAATGAGCAGTTCTTC. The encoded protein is CASSIEMMGMDYNEQFF.

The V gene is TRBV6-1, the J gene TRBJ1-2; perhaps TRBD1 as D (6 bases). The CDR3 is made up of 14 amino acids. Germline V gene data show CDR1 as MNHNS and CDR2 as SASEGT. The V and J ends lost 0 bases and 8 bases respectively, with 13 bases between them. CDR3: CASSEAGQTGGYTF. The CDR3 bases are TGTGCCAGCAGTGAAGCTGGGCAGACAGGAGGCTACACCTTC.